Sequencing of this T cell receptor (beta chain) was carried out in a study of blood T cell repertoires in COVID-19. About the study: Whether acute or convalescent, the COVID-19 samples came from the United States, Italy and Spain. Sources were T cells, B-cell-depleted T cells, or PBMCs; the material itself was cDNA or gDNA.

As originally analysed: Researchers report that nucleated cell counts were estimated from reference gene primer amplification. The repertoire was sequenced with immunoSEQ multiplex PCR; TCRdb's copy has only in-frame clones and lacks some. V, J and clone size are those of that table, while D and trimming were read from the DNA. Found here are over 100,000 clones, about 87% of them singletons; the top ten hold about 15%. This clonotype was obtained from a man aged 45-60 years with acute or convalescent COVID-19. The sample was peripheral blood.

This chain's CDR3 is CASSSGTSGRGTDTQYF. CDR3 nucleotide sequence: TGCGCCAGCAGCTCCGGGACTAGCGGGAGGGGCACAGATACGCAGTATTTT. V usage is TRBV5-1 and J usage is TRBJ2-3; 16 bases match TRBD2. CDR3 length: 17 residues. Germline CDR1 SGHRS, CDR2 YFSETQ. Trimming cost V 3 bases and J 1 base; bases outside gene matches: 2.